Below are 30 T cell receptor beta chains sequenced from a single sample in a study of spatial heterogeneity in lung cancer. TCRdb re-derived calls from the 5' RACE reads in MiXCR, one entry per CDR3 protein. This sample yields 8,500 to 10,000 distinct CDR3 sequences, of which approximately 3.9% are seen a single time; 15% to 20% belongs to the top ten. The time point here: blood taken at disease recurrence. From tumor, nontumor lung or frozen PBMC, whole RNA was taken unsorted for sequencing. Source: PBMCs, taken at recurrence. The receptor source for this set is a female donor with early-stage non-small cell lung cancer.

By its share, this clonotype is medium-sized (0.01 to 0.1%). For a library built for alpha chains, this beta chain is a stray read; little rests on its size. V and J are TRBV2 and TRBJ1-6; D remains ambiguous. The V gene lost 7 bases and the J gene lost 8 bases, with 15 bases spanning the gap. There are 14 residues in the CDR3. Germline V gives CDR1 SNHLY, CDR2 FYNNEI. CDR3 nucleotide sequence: TGTGCCAGCACGCTGACGCTTTTGTATTCACCCCTCCACTTT. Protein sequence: CASTLTLLYSPLHF.

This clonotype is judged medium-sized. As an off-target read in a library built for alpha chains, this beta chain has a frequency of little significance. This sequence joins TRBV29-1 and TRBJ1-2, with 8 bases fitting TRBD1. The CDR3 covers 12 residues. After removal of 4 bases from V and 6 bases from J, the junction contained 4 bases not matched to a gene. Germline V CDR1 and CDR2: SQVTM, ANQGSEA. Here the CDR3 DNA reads TGCAGCGTTGGGACAGGGATGGATGGCTACACCTTC. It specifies CSVGTGMDGYTF.

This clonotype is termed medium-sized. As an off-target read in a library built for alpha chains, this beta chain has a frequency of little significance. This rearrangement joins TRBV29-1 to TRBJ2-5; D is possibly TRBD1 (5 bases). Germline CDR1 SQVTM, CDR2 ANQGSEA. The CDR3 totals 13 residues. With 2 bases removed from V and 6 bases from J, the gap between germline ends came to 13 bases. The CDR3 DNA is TGCAGCGTTGAAAGCAGGGTCGGGCAGACCCAGTACTTC. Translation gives CSVESRVGQTQYF.

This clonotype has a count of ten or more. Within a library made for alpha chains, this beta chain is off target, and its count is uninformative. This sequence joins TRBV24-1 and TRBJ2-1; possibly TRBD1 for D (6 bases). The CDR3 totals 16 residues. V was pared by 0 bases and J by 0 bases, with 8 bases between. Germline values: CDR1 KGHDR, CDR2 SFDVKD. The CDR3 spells CATSDLTGTSYNEQFF. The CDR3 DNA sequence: TGTGCCACCAGTGATTTGACAGGGACCTCCTACAATGAGCAGTTCTTC.

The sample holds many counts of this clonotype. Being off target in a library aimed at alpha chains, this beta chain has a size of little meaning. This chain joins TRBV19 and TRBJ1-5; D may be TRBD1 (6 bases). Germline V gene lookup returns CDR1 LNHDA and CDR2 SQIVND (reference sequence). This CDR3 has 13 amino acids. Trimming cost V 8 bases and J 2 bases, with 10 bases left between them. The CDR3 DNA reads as TGTGCCAGTTCGGACAGAGGCAATCAGCCCCAGCATTTT. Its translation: CASSDRGNQPQHF.

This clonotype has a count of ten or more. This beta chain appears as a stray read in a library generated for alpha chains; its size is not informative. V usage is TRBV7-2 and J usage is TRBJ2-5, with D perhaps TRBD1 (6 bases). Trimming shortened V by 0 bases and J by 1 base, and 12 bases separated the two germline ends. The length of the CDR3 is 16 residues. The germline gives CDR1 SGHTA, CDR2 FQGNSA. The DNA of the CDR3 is TGTGCCAGCAGCTTAGCCCACTTGGACAGCCAAGAGACCCAGTACTTC. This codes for CASSLAHLDSQETQYF.

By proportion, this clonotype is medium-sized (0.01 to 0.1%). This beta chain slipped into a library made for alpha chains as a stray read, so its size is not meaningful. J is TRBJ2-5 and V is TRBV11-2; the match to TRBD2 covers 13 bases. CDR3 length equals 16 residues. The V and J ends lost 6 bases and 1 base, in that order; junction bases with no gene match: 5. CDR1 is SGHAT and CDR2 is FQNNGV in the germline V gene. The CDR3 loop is CASRRLAGGLQETQYF. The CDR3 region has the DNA TGTGCCAGCAGGAGACTAGCGGGGGGCCTCCAAGAGACCCAGTACTTC.

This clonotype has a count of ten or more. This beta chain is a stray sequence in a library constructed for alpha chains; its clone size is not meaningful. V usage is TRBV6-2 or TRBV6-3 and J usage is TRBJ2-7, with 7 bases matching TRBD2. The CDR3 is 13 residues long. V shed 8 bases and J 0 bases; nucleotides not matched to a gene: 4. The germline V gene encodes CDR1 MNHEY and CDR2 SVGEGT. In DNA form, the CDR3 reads TGTGCCAGCGAAGGCGGGAGCTCCTACGAGCAGTACTTC. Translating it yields CASEGGSSYEQYF.

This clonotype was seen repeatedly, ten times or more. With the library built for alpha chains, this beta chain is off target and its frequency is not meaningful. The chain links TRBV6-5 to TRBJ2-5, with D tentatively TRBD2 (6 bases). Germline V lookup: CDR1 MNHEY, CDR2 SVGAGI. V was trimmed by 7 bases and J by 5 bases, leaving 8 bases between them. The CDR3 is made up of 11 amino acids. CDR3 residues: CASIRGETQYF. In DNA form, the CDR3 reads TGTGCCAGCATTCGGGGGGAGACCCAGTACTTC.

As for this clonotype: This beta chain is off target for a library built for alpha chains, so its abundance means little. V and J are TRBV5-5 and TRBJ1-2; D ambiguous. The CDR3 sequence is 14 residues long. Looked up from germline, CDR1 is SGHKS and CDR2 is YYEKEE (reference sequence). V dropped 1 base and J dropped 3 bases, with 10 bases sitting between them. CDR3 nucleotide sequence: TGTGCCAGCAGCTTGTTCCGTTCCGACTATGGCTACACCTTC. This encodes CASSLFRSDYGYTF.

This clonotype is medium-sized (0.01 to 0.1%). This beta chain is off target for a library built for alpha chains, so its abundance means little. The CDR3 DNA reads as TGTGCCAGCAGCCTTCTAGCGGGGGGTTACAATGAGCAGTTCTTC. Its translation is CASSLLAGGYNEQFF. This chain connects TRBV7-9 to TRBJ2-1; 11 bases are shared with TRBD2. This CDR3 has 15 residues. Germline CDR1 SEHNR, CDR2 FQNEAQ (reference sequence). The ends lost 5 bases at V and 4 bases at J; junction bases unmatched: 4.

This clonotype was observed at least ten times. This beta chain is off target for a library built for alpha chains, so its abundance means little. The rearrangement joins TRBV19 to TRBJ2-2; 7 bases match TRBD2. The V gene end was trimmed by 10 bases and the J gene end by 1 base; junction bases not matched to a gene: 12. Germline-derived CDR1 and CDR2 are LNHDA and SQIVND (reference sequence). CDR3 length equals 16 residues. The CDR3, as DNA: TGTGCCACCTCTCCTTGGGGGGGTAGGAACACCGGGGAGCTGTTTTTT. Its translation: CATSPWGGRNTGELFF.

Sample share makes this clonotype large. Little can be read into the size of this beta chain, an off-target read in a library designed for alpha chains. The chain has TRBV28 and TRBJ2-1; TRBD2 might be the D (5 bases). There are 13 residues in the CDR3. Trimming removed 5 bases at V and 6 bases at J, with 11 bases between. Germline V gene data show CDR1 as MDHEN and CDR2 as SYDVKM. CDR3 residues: CASSTGLTNEQFF. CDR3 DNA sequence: TGTGCCAGCAGTACCGGACTGACCAATGAGCAGTTCTTC.

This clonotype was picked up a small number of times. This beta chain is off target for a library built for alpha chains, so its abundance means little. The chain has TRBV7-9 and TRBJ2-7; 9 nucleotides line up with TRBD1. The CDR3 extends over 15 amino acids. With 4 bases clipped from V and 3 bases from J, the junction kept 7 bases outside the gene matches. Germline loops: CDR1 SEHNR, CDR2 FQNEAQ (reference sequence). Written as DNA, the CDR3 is TGTGCCAGCAGCTCACCTGGGACAGGGCTCTACGAGCAGTACTTC. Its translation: CASSSPGTGLYEQYF.

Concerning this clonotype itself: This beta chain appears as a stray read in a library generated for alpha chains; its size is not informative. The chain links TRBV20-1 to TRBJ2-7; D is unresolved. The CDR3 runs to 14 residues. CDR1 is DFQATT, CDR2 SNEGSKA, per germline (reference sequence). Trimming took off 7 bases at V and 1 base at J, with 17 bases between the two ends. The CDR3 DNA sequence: TGCAGTGTCGGCGCCCTGCCCCCATCCTACGAGCAGTACTTC. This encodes CSVGALPPSYEQYF.

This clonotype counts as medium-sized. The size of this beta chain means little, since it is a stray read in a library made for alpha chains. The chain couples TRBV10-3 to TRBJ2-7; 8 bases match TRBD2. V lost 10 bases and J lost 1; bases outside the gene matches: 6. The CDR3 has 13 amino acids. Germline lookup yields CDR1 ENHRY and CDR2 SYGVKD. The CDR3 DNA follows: TGTGCCACCTTTAGCGGGGAGTCCTACGAGCAGTACTTC. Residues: CATFSGESYEQYF.

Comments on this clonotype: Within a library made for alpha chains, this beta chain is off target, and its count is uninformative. The CDR3, as DNA: TGTGCCAGCAGTCCCGCAAGCCAGGACAGGGGAGGTGAAGCTTTCTTT. Translation gives CASSPASQDRGGEAFF. V and J are TRBV12-3 or TRBV12-4 and TRBJ1-1, with 9 positions matching TRBD1. This CDR3 has 16 amino acids. V lost 5 bases to trimming and J lost 7 bases; unmatched junction nucleotides: 14.

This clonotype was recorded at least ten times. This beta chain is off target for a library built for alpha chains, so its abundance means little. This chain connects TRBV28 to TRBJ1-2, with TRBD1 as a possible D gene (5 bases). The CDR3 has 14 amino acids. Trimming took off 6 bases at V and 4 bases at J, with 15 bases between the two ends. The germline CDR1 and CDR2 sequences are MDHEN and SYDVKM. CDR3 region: CASRAGANLYGYTF. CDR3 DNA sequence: TGTGCCAGCAGGGCCGGGGCCAATCTCTATGGCTACACCTTC.

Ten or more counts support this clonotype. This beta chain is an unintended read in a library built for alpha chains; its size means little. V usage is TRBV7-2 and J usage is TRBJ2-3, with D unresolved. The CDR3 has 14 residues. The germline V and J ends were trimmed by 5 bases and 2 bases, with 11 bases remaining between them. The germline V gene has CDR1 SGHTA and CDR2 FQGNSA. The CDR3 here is CASSQLQITDTQYF. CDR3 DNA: TGTGCCAGCAGCCAACTCCAGATCACAGATACGCAGTATTTT.

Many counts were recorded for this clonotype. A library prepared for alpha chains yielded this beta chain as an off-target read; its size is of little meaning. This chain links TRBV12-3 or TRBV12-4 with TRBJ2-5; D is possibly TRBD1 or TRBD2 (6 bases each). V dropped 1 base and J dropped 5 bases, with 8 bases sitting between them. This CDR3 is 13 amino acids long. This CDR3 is CASSLVGGETQYF. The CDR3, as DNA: TGTGCCAGCAGTTTAGTGGGGGGCGAGACCCAGTACTTC.

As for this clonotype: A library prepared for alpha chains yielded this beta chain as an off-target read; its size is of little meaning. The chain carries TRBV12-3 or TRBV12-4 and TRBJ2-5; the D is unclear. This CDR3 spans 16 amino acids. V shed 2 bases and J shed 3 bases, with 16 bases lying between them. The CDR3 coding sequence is TGTGCCAGCAGTTTATATAACGGGCAGGCCAAAGAGACCCAGTACTTC. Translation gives CASSLYNGQAKETQYF.

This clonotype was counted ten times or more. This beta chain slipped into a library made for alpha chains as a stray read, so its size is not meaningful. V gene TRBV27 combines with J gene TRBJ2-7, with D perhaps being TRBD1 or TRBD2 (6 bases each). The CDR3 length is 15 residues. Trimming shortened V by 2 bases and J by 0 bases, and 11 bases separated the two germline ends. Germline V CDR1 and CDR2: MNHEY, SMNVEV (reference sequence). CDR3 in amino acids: CASSLTGRSSYEQYF. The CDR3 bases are TGTGCCAGCAGTTTAACAGGGAGGAGCTCCTACGAGCAGTACTTC.

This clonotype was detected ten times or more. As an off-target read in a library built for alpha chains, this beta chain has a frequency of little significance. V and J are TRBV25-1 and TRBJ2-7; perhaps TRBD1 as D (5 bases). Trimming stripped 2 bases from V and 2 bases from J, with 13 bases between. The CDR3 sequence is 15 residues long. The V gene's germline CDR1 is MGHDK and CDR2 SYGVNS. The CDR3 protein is CASSERTSPAYEQYF. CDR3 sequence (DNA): TGTGCCAGCAGTGAAAGGACATCACCGGCCTACGAGCAGTACTTC.

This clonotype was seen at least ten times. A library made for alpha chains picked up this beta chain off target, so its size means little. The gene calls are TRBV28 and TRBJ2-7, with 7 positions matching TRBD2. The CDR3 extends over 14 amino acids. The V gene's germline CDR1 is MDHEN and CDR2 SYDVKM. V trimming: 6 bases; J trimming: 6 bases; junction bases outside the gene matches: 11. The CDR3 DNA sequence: TGTGCCAGCAGACAGCGGGGAAGAAGGCTCGAGCAGTACTTC. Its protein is CASRQRGRRLEQYF.

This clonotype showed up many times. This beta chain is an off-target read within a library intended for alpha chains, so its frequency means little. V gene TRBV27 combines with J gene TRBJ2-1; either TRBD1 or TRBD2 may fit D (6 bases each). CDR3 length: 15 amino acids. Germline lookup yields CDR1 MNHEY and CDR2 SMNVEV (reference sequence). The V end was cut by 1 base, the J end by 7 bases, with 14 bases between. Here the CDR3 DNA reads TGTGCCAGCAGTTTATACAGGGAGGTGATGAATGAGCAGTTCTTC. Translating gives CASSLYREVMNEQFF.

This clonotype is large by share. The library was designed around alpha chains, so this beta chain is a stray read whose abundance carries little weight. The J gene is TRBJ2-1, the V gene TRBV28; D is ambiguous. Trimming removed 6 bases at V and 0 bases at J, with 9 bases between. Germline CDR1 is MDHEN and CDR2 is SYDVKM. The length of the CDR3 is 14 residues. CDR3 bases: TGTGCCAGCAGCCTTTTGAGCTCCTACAATGAGCAGTTCTTC. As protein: CASSLLSSYNEQFF.

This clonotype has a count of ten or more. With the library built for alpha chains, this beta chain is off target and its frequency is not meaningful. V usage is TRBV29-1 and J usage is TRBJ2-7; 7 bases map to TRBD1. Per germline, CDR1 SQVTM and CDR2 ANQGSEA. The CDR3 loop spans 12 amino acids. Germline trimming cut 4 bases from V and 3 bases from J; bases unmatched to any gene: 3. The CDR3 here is CSVGDSLYEQYF. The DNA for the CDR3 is TGCAGCGTTGGGGACAGCCTCTACGAGCAGTACTTC.

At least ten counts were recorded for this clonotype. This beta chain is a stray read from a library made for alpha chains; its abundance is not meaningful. The CDR3 is CASSEQGAVNTEAFF. Here the CDR3 DNA reads TGTGCCAGCAGCGAACAGGGGGCAGTGAACACTGAAGCTTTCTTT. The chain is built from TRBV28 and TRBJ1-1, with TRBD1 matching over 9 bases. The CDR3 sequence is 15 residues long. Losses at the gene ends were 6 bases for V and 0 bases for J; bases not matched to a gene: 5. Germline CDR1 MDHEN, CDR2 SYDVKM.

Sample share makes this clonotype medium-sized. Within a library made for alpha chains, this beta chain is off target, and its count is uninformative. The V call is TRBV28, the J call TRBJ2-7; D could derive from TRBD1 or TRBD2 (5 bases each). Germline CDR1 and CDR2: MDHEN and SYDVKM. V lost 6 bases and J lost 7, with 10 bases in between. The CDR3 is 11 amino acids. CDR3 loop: CASSGAREQYF. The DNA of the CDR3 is TGTGCCAGCAGCGGGGCGAGAGAGCAGTACTTC.

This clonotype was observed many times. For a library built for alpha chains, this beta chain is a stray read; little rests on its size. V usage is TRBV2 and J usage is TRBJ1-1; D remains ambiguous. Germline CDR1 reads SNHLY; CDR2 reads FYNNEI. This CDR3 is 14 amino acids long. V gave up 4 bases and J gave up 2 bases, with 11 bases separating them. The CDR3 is CASSADGHNTEAFF. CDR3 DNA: TGTGCCAGCAGTGCGGACGGCCATAACACTGAAGCTTTCTTT.